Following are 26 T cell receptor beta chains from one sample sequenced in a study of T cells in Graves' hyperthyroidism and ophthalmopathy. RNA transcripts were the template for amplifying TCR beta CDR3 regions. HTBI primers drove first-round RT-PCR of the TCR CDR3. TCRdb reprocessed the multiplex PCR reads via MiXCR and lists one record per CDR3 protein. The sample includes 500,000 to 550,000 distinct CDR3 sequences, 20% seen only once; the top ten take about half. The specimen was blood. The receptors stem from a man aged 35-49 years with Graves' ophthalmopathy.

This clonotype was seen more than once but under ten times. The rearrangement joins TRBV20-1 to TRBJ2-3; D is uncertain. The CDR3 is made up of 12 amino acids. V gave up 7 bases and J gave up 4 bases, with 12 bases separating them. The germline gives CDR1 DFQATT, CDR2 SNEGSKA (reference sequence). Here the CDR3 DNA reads TGCAGTGAGGTGGGGTTGGCAGATACGCAGTATTTT. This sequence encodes CSEVGLADTQYF.

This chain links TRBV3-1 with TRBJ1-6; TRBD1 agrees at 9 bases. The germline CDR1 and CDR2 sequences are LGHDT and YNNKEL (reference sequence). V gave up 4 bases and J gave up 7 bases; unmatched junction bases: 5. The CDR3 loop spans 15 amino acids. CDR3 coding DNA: TGTGCCAGCAGCCCAGCGGACAGGGGAAATTCACCCCTCCACTTT. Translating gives CASSPADRGNSPLHF.

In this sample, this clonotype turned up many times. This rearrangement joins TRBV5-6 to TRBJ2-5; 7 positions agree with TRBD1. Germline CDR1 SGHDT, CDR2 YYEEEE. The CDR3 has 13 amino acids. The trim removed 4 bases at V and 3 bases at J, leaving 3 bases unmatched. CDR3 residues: CASSRQGKETQYF. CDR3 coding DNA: TGTGCCAGCAGCCGACAGGGAAAAGAGACCCAGTACTTC.

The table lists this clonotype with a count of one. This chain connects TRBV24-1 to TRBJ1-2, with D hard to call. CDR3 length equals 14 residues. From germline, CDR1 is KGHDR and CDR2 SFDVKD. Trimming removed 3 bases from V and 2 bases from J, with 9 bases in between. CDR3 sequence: CATSDLTLNYGYTF. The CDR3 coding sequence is TGTGCCACCAGTGATCTCACTCTCAACTATGGCTACACCTTC.

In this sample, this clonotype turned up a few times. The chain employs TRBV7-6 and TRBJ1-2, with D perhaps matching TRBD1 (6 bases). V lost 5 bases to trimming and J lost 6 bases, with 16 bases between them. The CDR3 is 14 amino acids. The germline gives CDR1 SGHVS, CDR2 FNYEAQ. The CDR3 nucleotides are TGTGCCAGCAGCCCACGGGGGGGGCTGCATGGCTACACCTTC. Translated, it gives CASSPRGGLHGYTF.

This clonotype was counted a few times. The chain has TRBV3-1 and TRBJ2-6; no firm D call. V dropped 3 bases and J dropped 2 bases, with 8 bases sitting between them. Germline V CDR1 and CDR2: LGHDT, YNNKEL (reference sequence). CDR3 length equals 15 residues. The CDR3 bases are TGTGCCAGCAGCCACCAATCACCTGGGGCCAACGTCCTGACTTTC. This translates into CASSHQSPGANVLTF.

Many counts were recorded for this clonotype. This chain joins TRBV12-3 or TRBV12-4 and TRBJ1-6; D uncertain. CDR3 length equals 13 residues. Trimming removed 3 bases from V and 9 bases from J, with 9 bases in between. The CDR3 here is CASSLSKVSPLHF. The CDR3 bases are TGTGCCAGCAGTTTGTCTAAGGTTTCACCCCTCCACTTT.

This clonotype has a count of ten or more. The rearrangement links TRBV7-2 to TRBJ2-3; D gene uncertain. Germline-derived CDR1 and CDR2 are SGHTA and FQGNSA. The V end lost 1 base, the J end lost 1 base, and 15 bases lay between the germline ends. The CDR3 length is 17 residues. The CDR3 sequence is CASSLVGPTAGTDTQYF. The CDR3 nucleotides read TGTGCCAGCAGCTTAGTAGGCCCTACCGCAGGCACAGATACGCAGTATTTT.

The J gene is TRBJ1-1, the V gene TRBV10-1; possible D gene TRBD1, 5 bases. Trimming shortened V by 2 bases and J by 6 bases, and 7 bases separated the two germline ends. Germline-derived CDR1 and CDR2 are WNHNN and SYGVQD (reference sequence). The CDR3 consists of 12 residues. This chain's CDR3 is CASSEGGPEAFF. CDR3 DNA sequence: TGCGCCAGCAGTGAGGGGGGTCCTGAAGCTTTCTTT.

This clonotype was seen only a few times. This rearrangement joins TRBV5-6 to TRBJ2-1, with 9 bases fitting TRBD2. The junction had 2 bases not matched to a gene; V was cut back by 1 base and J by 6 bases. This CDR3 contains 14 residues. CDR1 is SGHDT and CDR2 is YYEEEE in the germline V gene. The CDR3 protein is CASSLPSGINEQFF. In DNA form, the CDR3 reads TGTGCCAGCAGCTTGCCTAGCGGGATCAATGAGCAGTTCTTC.

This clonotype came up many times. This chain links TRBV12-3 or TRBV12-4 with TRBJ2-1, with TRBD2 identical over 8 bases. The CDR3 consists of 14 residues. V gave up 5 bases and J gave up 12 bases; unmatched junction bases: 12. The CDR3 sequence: CASSTSGGGRAQFF. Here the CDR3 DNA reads TGTGCCAGCAGTACCTCGGGCGGGGGGAGGGCGCAGTTCTTC.

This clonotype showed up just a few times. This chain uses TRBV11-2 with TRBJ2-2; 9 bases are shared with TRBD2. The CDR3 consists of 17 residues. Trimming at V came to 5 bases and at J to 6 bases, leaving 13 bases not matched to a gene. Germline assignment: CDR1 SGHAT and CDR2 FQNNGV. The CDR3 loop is CASSLRVGREGSGELFF. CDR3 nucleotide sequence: TGTGCCAGCAGCCTCCGTGTGGGGCGGGAGGGGTCCGGGGAGCTGTTTTTT.

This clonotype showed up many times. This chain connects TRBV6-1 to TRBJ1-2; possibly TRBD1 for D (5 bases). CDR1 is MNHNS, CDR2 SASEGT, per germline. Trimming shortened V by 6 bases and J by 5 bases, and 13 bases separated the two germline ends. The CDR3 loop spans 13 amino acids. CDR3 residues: CASRGANKYGYTF. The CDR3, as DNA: TGTGCCAGCAGAGGGGCCAACAAGTATGGCTACACCTTC.

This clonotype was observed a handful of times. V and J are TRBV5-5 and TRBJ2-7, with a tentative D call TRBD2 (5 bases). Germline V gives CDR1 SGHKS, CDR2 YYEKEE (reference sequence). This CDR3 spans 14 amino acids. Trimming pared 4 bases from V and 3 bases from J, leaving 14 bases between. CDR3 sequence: CASSASPGSYEQYF. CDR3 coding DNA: TGTGCCAGCAGCGCTAGTCCGGGAAGCTACGAGCAGTACTTC.

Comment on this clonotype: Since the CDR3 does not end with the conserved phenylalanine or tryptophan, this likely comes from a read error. The CDR3, as DNA: TGTGCCAGCAGCTTAAGGCCACCCCGAGGCTACGAGCAGTACCTC. Translation gives CASSLRPPRGYEQYL. The chain has TRBV7-8 and TRBJ2-7; D gene unclear. V lost 2 bases and J 3 bases, leaving 14 bases between the germline ends. Germline V CDR1 and CDR2: SGHVS, FQNEAQ. The CDR3 totals 15 residues.

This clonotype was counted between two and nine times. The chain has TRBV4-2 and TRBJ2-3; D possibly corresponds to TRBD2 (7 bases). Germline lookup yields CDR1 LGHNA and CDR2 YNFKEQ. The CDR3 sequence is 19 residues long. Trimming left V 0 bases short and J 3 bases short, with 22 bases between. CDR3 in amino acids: CASSQDPRRQGGGTDTQYF. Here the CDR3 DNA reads TGTGCCAGCAGCCAAGATCCCCGCCGCCAAGGGGGGGGGACAGATACGCAGTATTTT.

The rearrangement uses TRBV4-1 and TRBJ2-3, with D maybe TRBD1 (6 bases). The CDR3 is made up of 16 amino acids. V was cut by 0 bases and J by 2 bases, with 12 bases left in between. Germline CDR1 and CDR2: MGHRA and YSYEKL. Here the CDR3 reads CASSQDWTATTDTQYF. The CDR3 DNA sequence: TGCGCCAGCAGCCAAGATTGGACAGCAACCACAGATACGCAGTATTTT.

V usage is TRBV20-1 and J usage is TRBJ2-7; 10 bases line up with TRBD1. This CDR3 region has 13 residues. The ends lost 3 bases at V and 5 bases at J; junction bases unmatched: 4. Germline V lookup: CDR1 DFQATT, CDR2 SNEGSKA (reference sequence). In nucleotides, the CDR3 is TGCAGTGCTAGGGGACAGGGGACCCACGAGCAGTACTTC. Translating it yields CSARGQGTHEQYF.

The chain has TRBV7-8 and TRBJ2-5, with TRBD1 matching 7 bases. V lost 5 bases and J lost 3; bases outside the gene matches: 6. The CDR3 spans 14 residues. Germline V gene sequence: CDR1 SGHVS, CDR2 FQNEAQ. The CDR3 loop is CASSPVDREETQYF. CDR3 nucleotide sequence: TGTGCCAGCAGCCCAGTAGACAGGGAAGAGACCCAGTACTTC.

CDR3 in DNA: TGCGCCAGCAGCAAGGACAGGACTAGCGGGAGTGATGAGCAGTTCTTC. This codes for CASSKDRTSGSDEQFF. This sequence joins TRBV5-1 and TRBJ2-1; 13 bases align to TRBD2. V lost 4 bases to trimming and J lost 8 bases; unmatched junction nucleotides: 9. CDR3 length equals 16 residues. The germline V gene encodes CDR1 SGHRS and CDR2 YFSETQ.

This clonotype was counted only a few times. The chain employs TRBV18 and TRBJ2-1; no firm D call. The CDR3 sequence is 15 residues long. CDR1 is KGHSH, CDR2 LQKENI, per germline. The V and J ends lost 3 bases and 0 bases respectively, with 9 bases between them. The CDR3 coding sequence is TGTGCCAGCTCACCCTTTACCGGCTCCTACAATGAGCAGTTCTTC. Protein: CASSPFTGSYNEQFF.

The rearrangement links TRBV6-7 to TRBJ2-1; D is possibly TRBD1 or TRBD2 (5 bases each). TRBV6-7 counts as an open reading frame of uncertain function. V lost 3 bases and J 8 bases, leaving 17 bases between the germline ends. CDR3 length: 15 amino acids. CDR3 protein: CASSYSRENSYEQFF. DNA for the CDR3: TGTGCCAGCAGTTATTCCAGGGAGAATTCATATGAGCAGTTCTTC.

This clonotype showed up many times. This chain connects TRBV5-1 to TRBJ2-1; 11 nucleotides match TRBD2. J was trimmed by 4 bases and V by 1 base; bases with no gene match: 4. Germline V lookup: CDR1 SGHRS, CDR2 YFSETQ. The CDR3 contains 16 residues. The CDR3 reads CASSLTSGGPYNEQFF. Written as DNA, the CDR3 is TGCGCCAGCAGCTTGACTAGCGGGGGCCCGTACAATGAGCAGTTCTTC.

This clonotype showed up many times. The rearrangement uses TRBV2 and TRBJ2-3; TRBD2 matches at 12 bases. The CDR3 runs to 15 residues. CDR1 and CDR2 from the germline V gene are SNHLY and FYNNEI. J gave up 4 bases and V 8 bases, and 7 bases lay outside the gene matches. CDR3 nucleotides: TGTGCCAGCCGTCGACTAGCGGGAGTCTCAGATACGCAGTATTTT. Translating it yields CASRRLAGVSDTQYF.

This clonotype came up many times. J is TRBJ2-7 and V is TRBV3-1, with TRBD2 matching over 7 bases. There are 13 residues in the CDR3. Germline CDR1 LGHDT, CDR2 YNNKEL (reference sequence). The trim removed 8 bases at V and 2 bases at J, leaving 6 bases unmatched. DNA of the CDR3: TGTGCCAGCCGCGGGACTACCGCCTACGAGCAGTACTTC. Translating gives CASRGTTAYEQYF.

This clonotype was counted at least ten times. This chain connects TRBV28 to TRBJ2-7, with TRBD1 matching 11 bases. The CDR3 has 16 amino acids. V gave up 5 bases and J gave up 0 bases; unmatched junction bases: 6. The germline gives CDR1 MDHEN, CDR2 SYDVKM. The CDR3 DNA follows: TGTGCCAGCAGTATCGGACAGGGGGCCAACTCCTACGAGCAGTACTTC. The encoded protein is CASSIGQGANSYEQYF.